Each of the 28 T cell receptor beta chains below was sequenced from the same sample in a study of PD-1 blockade in classical Hodgkin lymphoma. Using immunoSEQ multiplex PCR, the repertoire was profiled, and TCRdb retains in-frame clones only, with some absent. The sample records fewer than 35,000 clones, approximately 94% being singletons. Time point of the sample: newly diagnosed, previously untreated cHL patient sample. Sample: peripheral blood mononuclear cells (PBMCs). The receptor set was obtained from a human donor with classical Hodgkin lymphoma.

The genes are TRBV5-1 and TRBJ1-2, with D possibly matching TRBD1 (5 bases). The germline gives CDR1 SGHRS, CDR2 YFSETQ. V was pared by 0 bases and J by 5 bases, with 11 bases between. The CDR3 sequence is 14 residues long. Written as DNA, the CDR3 is TGCGCCAGCAGCTTGGTTGGCGGGGGTTATGGCTACACCTTC. This encodes CASSLVGGGYGYTF.

The chain recombines TRBV7-8 with TRBJ2-3; 7 bases line up with TRBD2. This CDR3 is built from 14 residues. From germline, CDR1 is SGHVS and CDR2 FQNEAQ. The V gene end was trimmed by 4 bases and the J gene end by 0 bases; junction bases not matched to a gene: 1. The CDR3 DNA reads TGTGCCAGCAGCTCGCGGGGGAGCACAGATACGCAGTATTTT. Translation gives CASSSRGSTDTQYF.

The CDR3 DNA is TGTGCCAGCAGTCGGACAGGGGAGGGGGCTGAAGCTTTCTTT. Its translation: CASSRTGEGAEAFF. The chain employs TRBV6-5 and TRBJ1-1, with 9 positions matching TRBD1. The V and J ends lost 5 bases and 6 bases, in that order; junction bases with no gene match: 7. CDR3 length: 14 residues. Germline CDR1 reads MNHEY; CDR2 reads SVGAGI.

The V call is TRBV14, the J call TRBJ2-3; 10 nucleotides line up with TRBD2. The junction had 6 bases not matched to a gene; V was cut back by 0 bases and J by 6 bases. The CDR3 is 16 amino acids. Germline CDR1 and CDR2: SGHDN and FVKESK. The CDR3 nucleotides read TGTGCCAGCAGCCAAGAAATAGCGGGAGGCCCGGATACGCAGTATTTT. Its translation: CASSQEIAGGPDTQYF.

V and J are TRBV5-4 and TRBJ1-2; D call uncertain. V lost 0 bases to trimming and J lost 6 bases, with 15 bases between them. This CDR3 contains 15 residues. CDR1 and CDR2 (germline): SGHNT, YYREEE (reference sequence). CDR3 amino acids: CASSLVATLSHGYTF. DNA of the CDR3: TGTGCCAGCAGCTTGGTTGCAACCCTTTCCCATGGCTACACCTTC. The variable domain in full, with the rest retrieved from reference TRBV5-4 and TRBJ1-2, is ETGVTQSPTHLIKTRGQQVTLRCSSQSGHNTVSWYQQALGQGPQFIFQYYREEENGRGNFPPRFSGLQFPNYSSELNVNALELDDSALYLCASSLVATLSHGYTFGSGTRLTVV.

This clone was picked up one time. The CDR3 coding sequence is TGCGCCAGCACGGGGGCCGGAGGGGCTGAAGCTTTCTTT. The encoded protein is CASTGAGGAEAFF. The chain links TRBV5-1 to TRBJ1-1; maybe TRBD1 (6 bases). Germline values: CDR1 SGHRS, CDR2 YFSETQ. The CDR3 has 13 residues. The ends were cut back, 6 bases at V and 6 bases at J, with 15 bases in the middle.

The rearrangement links TRBV27 to TRBJ2-5; 9 bases are shared with TRBD2. Matching the DNA end better, TRBJ2-7 makes the J call doubtful. This CDR3 is built from 19 residues. Germline lookup yields CDR1 MNHEY and CDR2 SMNVEV (reference sequence). This CDR3 is CASSLWSNQLAGRTYEQYF. The CDR3 DNA follows: TGTGCCAGCAGTTTATGGTCCAACCAACTAGCGGGTAGAACCTACGAGCAGTACTTC.

This chain joins TRBV27 and TRBJ1-1; no definite D call. The CDR3 runs 13 residues. The V end lost 5 bases, the J end lost 3 bases, and 10 bases lay between the germline ends. From germline, CDR1 is MNHEY and CDR2 SMNVEV (reference sequence). CDR3 DNA: TGTGCCAGCAGTCCGAGGACTTACACTGAAGCTTTCTTT. This translates into CASSPRTYTEAFF.

The rearrangement uses TRBV2 and TRBJ2-1; the D gene is possibly TRBD2 (6 bases). V was cut by 6 bases and J by 7 bases, with 19 bases left in between. This CDR3 has 15 amino acids. Germline V gene lookup returns CDR1 SNHLY and CDR2 FYNNEI. DNA for the CDR3: TGTGCCAGCAGGCCTGTTAGCGGAGTTGGGAATGAGCAGTTCTTC. Translation gives CASRPVSGVGNEQFF.

V usage is TRBV7-8 and J usage is TRBJ2-3; either TRBD1 or TRBD2 may fit D (5 bases each). Trimming removed 1 base at V and 2 bases at J, with 16 bases between. This CDR3 has 17 amino acids. Germline assignment: CDR1 SGHVS and CDR2 FQNEAQ. This CDR3 reads CASSLGQRGGDTDTQYF. The DNA of the CDR3 is TGTGCCAGCAGCTTAGGCCAGCGTGGGGGTGACACAGATACGCAGTATTTT.

The rearrangement links TRBV5-1 to TRBJ2-7, with TRBD1 identical over 9 bases. Losses at the gene ends were 4 bases for V and 5 bases for J; bases not matched to a gene: 7. This CDR3 has 14 amino acids. The germline V gene encodes CDR1 SGHRS and CDR2 YFSETQ. CDR3 sequence (DNA): TGCGCCAGCAGCCTACAGGGGGCGATGGACGAGCAGTACTTC. This sequence encodes CASSLQGAMDEQYF.

The genes are TRBV5-1 and TRBJ2-3, with D maybe TRBD1 (6 bases). With 2 bases removed from V and 2 bases from J, the gap between germline ends came to 9 bases. In germline, CDR1 is SGHRS, CDR2 YFSETQ. This CDR3 comprises 14 residues. CDR3 loop: CASSFQGITDTQYF. CDR3 in DNA: TGCGCCAGCAGCTTCCAGGGGATCACAGATACGCAGTATTTT.

The gene calls are TRBV7-9 and TRBJ1-2; no reliable D call. CDR1 is SEHNR, CDR2 FQNEAQ, per germline (reference sequence). V lost 2 bases and J lost 5, with 12 bases in between. The CDR3 has 14 residues. The CDR3 coding sequence is TGTGCCAGCAGCTTAATTTCAGAATTATATGGCTACACCTTC. Translated: CASSLISELYGYTF.

CDR3 DNA: TGTGCCAGCAGCACCCTTAGCTACGAGCAGTACTTC. Its protein product is CASSTLSYEQYF. V and J are TRBV7-9 and TRBJ2-7, with no clear D. Germline V gene sequence: CDR1 SEHNR, CDR2 FQNEAQ (reference sequence). The CDR3 sequence is 12 residues long. V lost 5 bases and J 3 bases, leaving 8 bases between the germline ends. Based on the CDR3 plus reference TRBV7-9 and TRBJ2-7, the full variable domain is DTGVSQNPRHKITKRGQNVTFRCDPISEHNRLYWYRQTLGQGPEFLTYFQNEAQLEKSRLLSDRFSAERPKGSFSTLEIQRTEQGDSAMYLCASSTLSYEQYFGPGTRLTVT.

In DNA, the CDR3 is TGTGCCAGCAGTGAAGGTCGGGGCAATCAGCCCCAGCATTTT. Its translation is CASSEGRGNQPQHF. This rearrangement joins TRBV2 to TRBJ1-5; unclear D gene. CDR1 is SNHLY, CDR2 FYNNEI, per germline. Trimming left V 1 base short and J 2 bases short, with 6 bases between. This CDR3 region has 14 residues.

This sequence joins TRBV5-5 and TRBJ2-3; D is unclear. Per the germline V gene, CDR1 is SGHKS and CDR2 is YYEKEE (reference sequence). Between the trimmed V and J ends, which lost 2 bases and 4 bases, there was a span of 11 bases. This CDR3 has 14 residues. The CDR3 DNA sequence: TGTGCCAGCAGCTTTATCCCGGGCGCAGATACGCAGTATTTT. Encoded protein: CASSFIPGADTQYF.

The V call is TRBV30, the J call TRBJ2-3; 10 bases are a match to TRBD2. The V and J ends lost 4 bases and 5 bases, in that order; junction bases with no gene match: 6. Germline-derived CDR1 and CDR2 are GTSNPN and SVGIG (reference sequence). The CDR3 consists of 14 residues. The CDR3 bases are TGTGCCTGGACGGAGCGGGGGGGAGGAGATACGCAGTATTTT. Amino acid sequence: CAWTERGGGDTQYF.

The J gene is TRBJ2-6, the V gene TRBV6-1; possible D gene TRBD1, 7 bases. Deletions cut 0 bases from V and 1 base from J, with 16 bases between. The CDR3 is 19 residues long. Germline lookup yields CDR1 MNHNS and CDR2 SASEGT. The CDR3 sequence: CASSEAQGRLRSGANVLTF. The CDR3 nucleotides read TGTGCCAGCAGTGAAGCACAGGGGAGGCTTAGGTCTGGGGCCAACGTCCTGACTTTC.

The chain links TRBV7-3 to TRBJ1-1; D is unclear. Germline assignment: CDR1 SGHTA and CDR2 FQGTGA. V was pared by 5 bases and J by 3 bases, with 10 bases between. This CDR3 has 13 residues. CDR3 sequence (DNA): TGTGCCAGCAGCCGGACGGAGTACACTGAAGCTTTCTTT. This sequence encodes CASSRTEYTEAFF.

This rearrangement joins TRBV6-6 to TRBJ2-5, with no clear D. Germline CDR1 is MNHNY and CDR2 is SVGAGI (reference sequence). This CDR3 is 13 amino acids long. Trimming shortened V by 2 bases and J by 4 bases, and 8 bases separated the two germline ends. CDR3 sequence reads: CASSYRLLETQYF. In nucleotides, the CDR3 is TGTGCCAGCAGTTACAGGCTTCTAGAGACCCAGTACTTC.

J is TRBJ1-1 and V is TRBV2; unclear D gene. V was clipped by 5 bases and J by 0 bases, with 7 bases between them. The germline CDR1 and CDR2 sequences are SNHLY and FYNNEI. There are 13 residues in the CDR3. The CDR3 bases are TGTGCCAGCAGTACGCTATTGAACACTGAAGCTTTCTTT. This gives the protein CASSTLLNTEAFF.

The V gene is TRBV27, the J gene TRBJ1-1; D ambiguous. The CDR3 extends over 17 amino acids. V was clipped by 2 bases and J by 4 bases, with 20 bases between them. Germline values: CDR1 MNHEY, CDR2 SMNVEV (reference sequence). CDR3 residues: CASSLTGQTPASTEAFF. The CDR3 DNA follows: TGTGCCAGCAGTTTAACGGGCCAGACCCCAGCGAGCACTGAAGCTTTCTTT.

The chain employs TRBV6-5 and TRBJ2-7; TRBD1 might be the D (5 bases). V was cut by 2 bases and J by 2 bases, with 16 bases left in between. The CDR3 contains 16 residues. CDR1 is MNHEY, CDR2 SVGAGI, per germline. The CDR3 loop reads CASSYGWGLLPYEQYF. CDR3 nucleotide sequence: TGTGCCAGCAGTTACGGTTGGGGCCTCTTACCCTACGAGCAGTACTTC.

The rearrangement links TRBV5-4 to TRBJ2-7, with D possibly being TRBD1 (5 bases). CDR3 length: 15 amino acids. CDR1 and CDR2 (germline): SGHNT, YYREEE (reference sequence). V was shortened by 0 bases and J by 3 bases, with 13 bases between the two germline ends. The CDR3 sequence: CASSLEAGINYEQYF. The CDR3 region has the DNA TGTGCCAGCAGCTTGGAGGCAGGGATTAACTACGAGCAGTACTTC.

This rearrangement joins TRBV7-9 to TRBJ2-7, with D perhaps given as TRBD1 or TRBD2 (5 bases each). V was clipped by 5 bases and J by 4 bases, with 15 bases between them. The CDR3 has 14 residues. Germline loops: CDR1 SEHNR, CDR2 FQNEAQ (reference sequence). The CDR3 nucleotides read TGTGCCAGCAGCCCTACCGGGACGCCTTACGAGCAGTACTTC. It translates to CASSPTGTPYEQYF.

V and J are TRBV15 and TRBJ2-2; the D gene is possibly TRBD1 (5 bases). Looked up from germline, CDR1 is LNHNV and CDR2 is YYDKDF (reference sequence). Trimming shortened V by 3 bases and J by 0 bases, and 11 bases separated the two germline ends. This CDR3 contains 16 residues. The chain's CDR3 is CATSRRWGSNTGELFF. CDR3 in DNA: TGTGCCACCAGCAGGCGCTGGGGCTCGAACACCGGGGAGCTGTTTTTT.

The genes are TRBV5-6 and TRBJ2-7; D uncertain. The CDR3 contains 17 residues. Trimming shortened V by 0 bases and J by 0 bases, and 16 bases separated the two germline ends. Germline V gene data show CDR1 as SGHDT and CDR2 as YYEEEE. CDR3 sequence: CASSLDGRLRSSYEQYF. The CDR3 DNA sequence: TGTGCCAGCAGCTTGGATGGGCGTCTGAGGAGCTCCTACGAGCAGTACTTC.

This chain connects TRBV5-1 to TRBJ1-2, with D uncertain. This CDR3 comprises 13 residues. V lost 0 bases, J lost 1 base, and 4 bases lay in between. CDR1 is SGHRS and CDR2 is YFSETQ in the germline V gene. CDR3 DNA: TGCGCCAGCAGCTTGGGCAGTAACTATGGCTACACCTTC. Translating it yields CASSLGSNYGYTF.